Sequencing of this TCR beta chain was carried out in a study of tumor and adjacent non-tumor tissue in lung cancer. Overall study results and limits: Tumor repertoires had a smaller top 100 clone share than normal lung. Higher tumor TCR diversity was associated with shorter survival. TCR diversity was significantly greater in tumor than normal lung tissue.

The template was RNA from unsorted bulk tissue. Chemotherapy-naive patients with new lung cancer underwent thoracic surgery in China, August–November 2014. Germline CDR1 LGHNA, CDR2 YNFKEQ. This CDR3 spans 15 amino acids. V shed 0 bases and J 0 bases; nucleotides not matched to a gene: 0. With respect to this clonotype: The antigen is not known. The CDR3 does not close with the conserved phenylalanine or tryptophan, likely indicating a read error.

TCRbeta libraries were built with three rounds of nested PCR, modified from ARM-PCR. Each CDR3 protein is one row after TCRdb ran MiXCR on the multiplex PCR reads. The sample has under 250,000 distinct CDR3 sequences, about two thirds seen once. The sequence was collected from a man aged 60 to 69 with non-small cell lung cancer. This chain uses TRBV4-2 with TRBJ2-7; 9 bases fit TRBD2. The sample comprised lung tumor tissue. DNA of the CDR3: TGTGCCAGCAGCCAAGAGACTAGCGGCTCCTACGAGCAGTACTTA. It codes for CASSQETSGSYEQYL.